This TCR beta chain was sequenced in a study of blood T cell repertoires in COVID-19. As for the study in general: PBMCs, B-cell-depleted T cells, or T cells were the source of the cDNA or gDNA that made up the material.

Repertoires were generated with immunoSEQ multiplex PCR, while TCRdb's copy carries only in-frame clones and drops some. This table holds some 120,000 clones, around 83% found once. Concerning this clone itself: This specimen includes other DNA sequences encoding the same CDR3.

The CDR3 spans 12 residues. V lost 2 bases and J lost 4, with 3 bases in between. The source of this sequence is a woman in her 50s with acute or convalescent COVID-19. Sequencing was carried out using peripheral blood. This rearrangement joins TRBV12-3 or TRBV12-4 to TRBJ1-3, with D unclear. The CDR3 here is CASSLSGNTIYF. The CDR3 nucleotides are TGTGCCAGCAGTTTATCGGGAAACACCATATATTTT.